This TCR beta chain was recorded in a study of blood T cell repertoires in COVID-19. In germline, CDR1 is LNHDA, CDR2 SQIVND (reference sequence). Trimming took off 1 base at V and 4 bases at J, with 10 bases between the two ends. The CDR3 sequence is 14 residues long. Sequencing used immunoSEQ multiplex PCR; TCRdb keeps in-frame clones, though not all of them. The table includes some 230,000 clones, about 86% detected once. This clone was observed a few times. The sequenced material came from peripheral blood. The receptor comes from a woman between 45 and 65 years old with COVID-19, enrolled during active disease. The chain recombines TRBV19 with TRBJ1-1; a weak D match, TRBD1 (6 bases). The CDR3 protein is CASSIVEGGTEAFF. CDR3 coding DNA: TGTGCCAGTAGTATAGTGGAAGGGGGCACTGAAGCTTTCTTT.